This T cell receptor (beta chain) was sequenced for a study of beta chain features in type 1 diabetes. On this clone itself: Its target is unknown.

Study observations and caveats: Type 1 diabetes patients had TCRB CDR3s that were shorter (moderately but significantly so) in all four CD4+ subsets.

This CDR3 is built from 15 residues. Germline loops: CDR1 MNHEY, CDR2 SVGAGI. The V segment lost 0 bases and the J segment 10 bases; nucleotides outside the gene matches: 9. The authors sorted CD4+ naive, central memory, regulatory and stem cell-like memory cells via CD45RO/CCR7/CD25/CD127/CD95/CD27. All of the isolated RNA was reverse transcribed, so expressed TCRB transcripts were sequenced. The protocol was immunoSEQ multiplex PCR, while the TCRdb copy is restricted to in-frame clones and leaves out a portion. In the table there are approximately 260,000 clones, roughly 21% of which are singletons.

The TCR comes from a woman in her 40s with type 1 diabetes. Source material: naive CD4+ T cells from blood. V usage is TRBV6-5 and J usage is TRBJ2-1; 7 nucleotides agree with TRBD1. The CDR3 sequence: CASSYSNRGRVEQFF. DNA for the CDR3: TGTGCCAGCAGTTACTCAAACAGGGGAAGGGTGGAGCAGTTCTTC.